This TCR delta chain was found in a study of γδ T cells in repeated Plasmodium falciparum infection. Study-level background: Malaria-naive adults were infected with P. falciparum NF54 four times over roughly 640 days. Timepoints: baseline, immediately before selected infections, and 21 days after every infection.

TCRdb reanalysed the multiplex PCR reads with CATT. Counted here are 55,000 to 70,000 delta-chain clones, over 1.5% occurring once; the ten biggest clones make up over 12%. Concerning this clone: The mismatch at residue 16 between this DNA's translation and the TCRdb protein of a much larger clone likely reflects a read error; the protein shown is translated from the DNA.

Sequencing was performed on gamma-delta T cells from blood. This clonotype was sampled from a pool of human donors (malaria-infected and uninfected, not separated).

The CDR3 DNA reads as TGTGCCTTTATTTTCTCTCATCGGTACTGGGGGATACCTGGGTACCCCGATAAACTCATCTTT. This gives the protein CAFIFSHRYWGIPGYPDKLIF. This chain joins TRDV3 and TRDJ1; 12 bases map to TRDD3. Trimming took 1 base from V and 3 from J; bases not matched to a gene: 24. CDR1 and CDR2 from the germline V gene are TVYSNPD and GDNSRS (reference sequence). CDR3 length: 21 amino acids. Drawing the rest from reference TRDV3 and TRDJ1, the complete variable domain is CDKVTQSSPDQTVASGSEVVLLCTYDTVYSNPDLFWYRIRPDYSFQFVFYGDNSRSEGADFTQGRFSVKHILTQKAFHLVISPVRTEDSATYYCAFIFSHRYWGIPGYPDKLIFGKGTRVTVEP.